The 2 T cell receptor beta chains given below trace back to one sample, sequenced in a study of tumor-infiltrating lymphocytes in primary liver carcinoma. Alongside blood RNA obtained from unsorted whole blood, germline DNA was also extracted. TCR beta cDNA was reverse-transcribed from 450 to 500 ng of total RNA. The reaction used a constant-region primer and ProtoScript II reverse transcriptase. Investigators got TCR beta libraries out of three nested multiplex PCR rounds, done with slightly modified ARM-PCR. The first two PCR rounds, roughly 10 cycles each, used TRBV1-TRBV30 forward primers and a C-beta reverse primer. TCRdb reprocessed the multiplex PCR reads via MiXCR and lists one record per CDR3 protein. Counted here are 150,000 to 200,000 distinct CDR3 sequences, about 61% occurring once; the ten biggest clones make up about 7.1%. Input material: peripheral blood. All receptors derive from a woman aged 60 to 75 with primary liver carcinoma and hepatitis B virus infection.

Points on this clonotype: Given a much more abundant clone one base away, this may be a read error. The rearrangement joins TRBV4-1 to TRBJ1-3; D perhaps matches TRBD1 (5 bases). CDR1 MGHRA and CDR2 YSYEKL come from the germline V gene. This CDR3 spans 16 amino acids. The germline V and J ends were trimmed by 4 bases and 2 bases, with 15 bases remaining between them. The CDR3 spells CASSLVRVNPGNTIYF. The CDR3 nucleotides read TGCGCCAGCAGCCTGGTCAGGGTGAACCCTGGAAACACCATATATTTT.

On this clonotype: One end of the junction varies from germline; a read error may be responsible. This chain uses TRBV11-2 with TRBJ1-2; D might be TRBD1 (5 bases). Germline loops: CDR1 SGHAT, CDR2 FQNNGV. The CDR3 consists of 14 residues. The CDR3 loop is CASNPQRGDRGYSF. The CDR3 DNA is TGTGCCAGCAACCCTCAAAGGGGAGATAGGGGCTACAGCTTC. Together with reference TRBV11-2 and TRBJ1-2, the CDR3 gives the full variable domain: EAGVAQSPRYKIIEKRQSVAFWCNPISGHATLYWYQQILGQGPKLLIQFQNNGVVDDSQLPKDRFSAERLKGVDSTLKIQPAKLEDSAVYLCASNPQRGDRGYSFGSGTRLTVV.